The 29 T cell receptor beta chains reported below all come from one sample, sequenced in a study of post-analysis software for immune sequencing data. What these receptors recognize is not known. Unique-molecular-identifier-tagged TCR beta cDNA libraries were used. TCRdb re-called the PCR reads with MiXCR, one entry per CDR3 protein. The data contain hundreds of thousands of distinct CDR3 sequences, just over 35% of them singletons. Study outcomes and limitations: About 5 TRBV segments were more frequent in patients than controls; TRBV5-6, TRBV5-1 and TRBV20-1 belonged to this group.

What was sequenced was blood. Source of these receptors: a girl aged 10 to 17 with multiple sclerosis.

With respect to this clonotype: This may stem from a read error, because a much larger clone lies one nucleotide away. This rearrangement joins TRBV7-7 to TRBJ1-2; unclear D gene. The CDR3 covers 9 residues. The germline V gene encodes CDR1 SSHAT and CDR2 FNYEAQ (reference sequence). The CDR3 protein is CAGQYGHTF. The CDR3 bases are TGTGCCGGCCAGTATGGCCACACCTTC.

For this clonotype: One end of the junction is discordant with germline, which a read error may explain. DNA of the CDR3: TGTGCCAGCAGCCGGGGACAGGGGGGAACTAATGAAAAGCTGTTTTTT. Translating it yields CASSRGQGGTNEKLFF. The V and J genes are TRBV11-2 and TRBJ1-4; 11 bases agree with TRBD1. Per germline, CDR1 SGHAT and CDR2 FQNNGV. CDR3 length: 16 residues.

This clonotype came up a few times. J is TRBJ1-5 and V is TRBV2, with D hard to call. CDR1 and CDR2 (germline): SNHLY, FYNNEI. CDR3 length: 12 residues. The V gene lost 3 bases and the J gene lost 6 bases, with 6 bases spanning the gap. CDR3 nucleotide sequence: TGTGCCAGCAGTGACAACGGTCAGCCCCAGCATTTT. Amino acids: CASSDNGQPQHF. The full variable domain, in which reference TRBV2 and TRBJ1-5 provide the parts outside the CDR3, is EPEVTQTPSHQVTQMGQEVILRCVPISNHLYFYWYRQILGQKVEFLVSFYNNEISEKSEIFDDQFSVERPDGSNFTLKIRSTKLEDSAMYFCASSDNGQPQHFGDGTRLSIL.

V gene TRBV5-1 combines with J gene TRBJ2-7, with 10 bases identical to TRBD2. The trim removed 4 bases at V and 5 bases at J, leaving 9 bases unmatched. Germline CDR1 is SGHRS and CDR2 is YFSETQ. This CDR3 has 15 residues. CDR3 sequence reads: CASSIEAGGHNEQYF. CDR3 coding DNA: TGCGCCAGCAGCATCGAAGCGGGAGGGCACAACGAGCAGTACTTC.

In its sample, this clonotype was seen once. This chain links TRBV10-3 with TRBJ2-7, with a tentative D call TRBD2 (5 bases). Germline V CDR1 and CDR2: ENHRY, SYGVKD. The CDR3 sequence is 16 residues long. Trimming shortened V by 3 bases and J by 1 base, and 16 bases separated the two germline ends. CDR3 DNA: TGTGCCATCAGTGAACCACTAGTATCGTCTTCCTACGAGCAGTACTTC. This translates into CAISEPLVSSSYEQYF.

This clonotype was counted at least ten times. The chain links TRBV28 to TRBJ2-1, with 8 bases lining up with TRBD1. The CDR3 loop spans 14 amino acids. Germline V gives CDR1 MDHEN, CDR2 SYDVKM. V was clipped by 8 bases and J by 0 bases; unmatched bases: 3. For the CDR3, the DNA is TGTGCCAGCGTTACAGGGGGCTCCTACAATGAGCAGTTCTTC. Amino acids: CASVTGGSYNEQFF. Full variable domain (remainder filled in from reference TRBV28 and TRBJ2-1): DVKVTQSSRYLVKRTGEKVFLECVQDMDHENMFWYRQDPGLGLRLIYFSYDVKMKEKGDIPEGYSVSREKKERFSLILESASTNQTSMYLCASVTGGSYNEQFFGPGTRLTVL.

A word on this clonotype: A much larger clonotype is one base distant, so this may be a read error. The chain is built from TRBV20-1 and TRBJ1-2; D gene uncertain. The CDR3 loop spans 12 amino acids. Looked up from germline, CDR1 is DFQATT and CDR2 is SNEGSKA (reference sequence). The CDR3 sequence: CSTRGPVYGYTF. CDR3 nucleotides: TGCAGTACTAGAGGGCCCGTCTATGGCTACACCTTC.

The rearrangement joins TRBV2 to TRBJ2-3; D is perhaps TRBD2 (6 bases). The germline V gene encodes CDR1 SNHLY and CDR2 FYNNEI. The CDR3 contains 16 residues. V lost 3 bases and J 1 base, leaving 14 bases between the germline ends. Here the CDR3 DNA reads TGTGCCAGCAGTGACCTGGCGGGACTCGGCACAGATACGCAGTATTTT. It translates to CASSDLAGLGTDTQYF.

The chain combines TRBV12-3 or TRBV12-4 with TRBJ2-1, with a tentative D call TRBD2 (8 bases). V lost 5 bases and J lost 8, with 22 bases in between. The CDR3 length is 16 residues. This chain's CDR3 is CASSQIQGLGGDEQFF. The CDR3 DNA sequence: TGTGCCAGCAGTCAGATACAGGGACTAGGGGGCGATGAGCAGTTCTTC.

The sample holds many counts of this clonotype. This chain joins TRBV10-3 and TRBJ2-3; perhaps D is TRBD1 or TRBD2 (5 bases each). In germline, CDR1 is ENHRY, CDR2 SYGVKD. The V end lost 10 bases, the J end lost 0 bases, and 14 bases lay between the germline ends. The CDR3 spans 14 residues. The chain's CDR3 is CATQGRTSTDTQYF. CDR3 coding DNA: TGTGCCACCCAGGGACGGACTAGCACAGATACGCAGTATTTT.

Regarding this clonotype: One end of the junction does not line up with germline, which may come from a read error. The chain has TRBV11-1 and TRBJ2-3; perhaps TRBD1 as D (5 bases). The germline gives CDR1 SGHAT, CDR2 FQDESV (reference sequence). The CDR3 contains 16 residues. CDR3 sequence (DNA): TGTGCCAGCAGCTTACAGGGAAGGGTTGGCACGGATACGCAGTATTTT. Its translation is CASSLQGRVGTDTQYF.

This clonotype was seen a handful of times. The CDR3 region is CATSRAGFGSPLHF. CDR3 in DNA: TGTGCCACCAGCAGAGCAGGGTTCGGTTCACCCCTCCACTTT. The rearrangement links TRBV15 to TRBJ1-6; TRBD1 is a possible D gene (5 bases). Looked up from germline, CDR1 is LNHNV and CDR2 is YYDKDF (reference sequence). There are 14 residues in the CDR3. The germline V and J ends were trimmed by 1 base and 9 bases, with 10 bases remaining between them.

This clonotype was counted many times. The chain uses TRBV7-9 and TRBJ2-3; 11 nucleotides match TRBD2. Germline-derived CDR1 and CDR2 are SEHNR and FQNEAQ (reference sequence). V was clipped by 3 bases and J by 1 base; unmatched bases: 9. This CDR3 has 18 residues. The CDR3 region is CASSLRKLAGGRTDTQYF. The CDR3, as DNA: TGTGCCAGCAGCTTGCGCAAGCTAGCGGGGGGACGCACAGATACGCAGTATTTT.

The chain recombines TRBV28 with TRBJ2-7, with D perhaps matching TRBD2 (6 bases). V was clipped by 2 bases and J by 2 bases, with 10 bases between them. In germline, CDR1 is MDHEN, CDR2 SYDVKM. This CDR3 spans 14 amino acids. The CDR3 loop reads CASSLNRGTYEQYF. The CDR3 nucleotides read TGTGCCAGCAGTTTAAACCGCGGGACCTACGAGCAGTACTTC. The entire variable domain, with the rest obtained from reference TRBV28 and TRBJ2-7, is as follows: DVKVTQSSRYLVKRTGEKVFLECVQDMDHENMFWYRQDPGLGLRLIYFSYDVKMKEKGDIPEGYSVSREKKERFSLILESASTNQTSMYLCASSLNRGTYEQYFGPGTRLTVT.

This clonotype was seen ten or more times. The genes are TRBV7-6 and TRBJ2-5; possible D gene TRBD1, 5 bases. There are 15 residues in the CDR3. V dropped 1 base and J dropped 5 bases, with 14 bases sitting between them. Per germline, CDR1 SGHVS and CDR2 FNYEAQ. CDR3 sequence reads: CASSLEQAFGETQYF. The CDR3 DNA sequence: TGTGCCAGCAGCTTAGAACAGGCCTTTGGGGAGACCCAGTACTTC.

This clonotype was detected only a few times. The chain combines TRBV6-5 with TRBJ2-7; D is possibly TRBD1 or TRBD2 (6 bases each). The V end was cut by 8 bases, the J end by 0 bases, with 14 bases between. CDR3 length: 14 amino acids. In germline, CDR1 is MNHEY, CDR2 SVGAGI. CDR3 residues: CASRRDMGSYEQYF. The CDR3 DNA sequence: TGTGCCAGCCGGCGGGACATGGGCTCCTACGAGCAGTACTTC.

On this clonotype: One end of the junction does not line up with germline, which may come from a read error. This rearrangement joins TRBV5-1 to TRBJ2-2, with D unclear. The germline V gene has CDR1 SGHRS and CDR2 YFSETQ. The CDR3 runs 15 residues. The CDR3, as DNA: TGCGCCAGCAGCTTGGACGGCGCGAACACCAGGGAGCTGTTTTTT. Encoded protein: CASSLDGANTRELFF.

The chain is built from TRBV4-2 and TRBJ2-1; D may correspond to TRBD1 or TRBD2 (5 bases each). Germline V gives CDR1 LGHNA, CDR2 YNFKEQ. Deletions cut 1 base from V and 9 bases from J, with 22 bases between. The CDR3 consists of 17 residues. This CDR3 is CASSQGVWGTAGGEQFF. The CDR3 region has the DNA TGTGCCAGCAGCCAAGGGGTCTGGGGGACGGCGGGTGGTGAGCAGTTCTTC.

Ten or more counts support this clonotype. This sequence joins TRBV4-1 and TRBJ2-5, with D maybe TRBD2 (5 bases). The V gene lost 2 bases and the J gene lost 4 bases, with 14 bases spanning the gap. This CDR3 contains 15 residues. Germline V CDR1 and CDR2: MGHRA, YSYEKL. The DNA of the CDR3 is TGCGCCAGCAGCCAAAGTCCTGGGGAGAGAGAGACCCAGTACTTC. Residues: CASSQSPGERETQYF.

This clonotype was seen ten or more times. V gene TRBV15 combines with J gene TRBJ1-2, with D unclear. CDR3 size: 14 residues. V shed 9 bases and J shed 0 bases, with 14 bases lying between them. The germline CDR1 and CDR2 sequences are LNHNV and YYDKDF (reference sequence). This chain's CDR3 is CATSQRGANYGYTF. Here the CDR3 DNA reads TGTGCCACTAGTCAACGCGGGGCTAACTATGGCTACACCTTC.

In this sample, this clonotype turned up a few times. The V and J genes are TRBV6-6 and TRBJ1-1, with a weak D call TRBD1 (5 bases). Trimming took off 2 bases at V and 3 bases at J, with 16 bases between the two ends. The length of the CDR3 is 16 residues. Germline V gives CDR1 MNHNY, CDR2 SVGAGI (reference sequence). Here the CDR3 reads CASSYPKQGRDTEAFF. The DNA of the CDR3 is TGTGCCAGCAGTTACCCAAAGCAGGGTCGGGACACTGAAGCTTTCTTT.

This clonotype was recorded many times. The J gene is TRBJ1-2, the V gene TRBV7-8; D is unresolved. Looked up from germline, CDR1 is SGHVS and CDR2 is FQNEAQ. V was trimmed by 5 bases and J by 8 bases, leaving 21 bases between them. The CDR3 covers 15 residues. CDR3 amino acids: CASSDSGVPERGYTF. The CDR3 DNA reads TGTGCCAGCAGCGATAGTGGGGTACCGGAGAGGGGCTACACCTTC.

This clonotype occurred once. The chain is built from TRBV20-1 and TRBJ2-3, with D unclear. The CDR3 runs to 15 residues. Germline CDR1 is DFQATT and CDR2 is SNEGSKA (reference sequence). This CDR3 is CGIRRAPDRTDTQYF. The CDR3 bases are TGCGGAATACGCCGGGCCCCTGATCGCACAGATACGCAGTATTTT.

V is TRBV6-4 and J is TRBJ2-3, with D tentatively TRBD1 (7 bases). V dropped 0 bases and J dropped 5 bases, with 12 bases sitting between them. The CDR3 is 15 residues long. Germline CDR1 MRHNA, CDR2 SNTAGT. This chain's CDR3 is CASSDSEGAGDTQYF. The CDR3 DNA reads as TGTGCCAGCAGTGACTCGGAGGGGGCGGGAGATACGCAGTATTTT.

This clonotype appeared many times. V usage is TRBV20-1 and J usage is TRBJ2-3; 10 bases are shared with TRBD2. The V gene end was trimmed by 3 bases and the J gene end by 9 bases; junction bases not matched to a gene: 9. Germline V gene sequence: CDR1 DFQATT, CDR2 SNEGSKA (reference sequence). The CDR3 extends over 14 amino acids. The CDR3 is CSASGTAAGGTQYF. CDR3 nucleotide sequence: TGCAGTGCTAGCGGGACGGCAGCGGGAGGGACGCAGTATTTT.

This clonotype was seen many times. The CDR3 sequence: CASTGQAVPYEQYF. The CDR3 nucleotides read TGTGCCAGCACGGGACAGGCCGTCCCCTACGAGCAGTACTTC. The chain carries TRBV2 and TRBJ2-7, with 8 nucleotides matching TRBD1. From germline, CDR1 is SNHLY and CDR2 FYNNEI. This CDR3 is built from 14 residues. V lost 7 bases, J lost 2 bases, and 7 bases stayed unmatched.

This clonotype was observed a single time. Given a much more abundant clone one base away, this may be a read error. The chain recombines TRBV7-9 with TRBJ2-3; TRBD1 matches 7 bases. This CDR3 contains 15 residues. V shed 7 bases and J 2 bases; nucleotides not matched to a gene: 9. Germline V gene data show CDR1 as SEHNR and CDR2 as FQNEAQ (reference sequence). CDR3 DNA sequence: TGTGCCAGCAACACCCCGGGACAGTCCACAGATACGCAGTATTTT. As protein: CASNTPGQSTDTQYF.

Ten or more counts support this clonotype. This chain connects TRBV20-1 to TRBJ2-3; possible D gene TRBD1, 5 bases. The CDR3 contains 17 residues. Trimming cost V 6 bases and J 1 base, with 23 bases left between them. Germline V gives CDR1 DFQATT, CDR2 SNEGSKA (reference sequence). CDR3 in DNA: TGCAGTGCGTCCTCCCACGCCACCAAAGGGGGCACAGATACGCAGTATTTT. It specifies CSASSHATKGGTDTQYF.

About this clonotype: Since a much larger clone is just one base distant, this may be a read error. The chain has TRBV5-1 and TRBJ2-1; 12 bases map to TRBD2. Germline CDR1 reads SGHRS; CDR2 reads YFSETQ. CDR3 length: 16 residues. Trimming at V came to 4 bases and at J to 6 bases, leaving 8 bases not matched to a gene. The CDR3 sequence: CASSPLLAGGLNEQFF. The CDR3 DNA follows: TGCGCCAGCAGCCCTTTGCTAGCGGGAGGGCTCAATGAGCAGTTCTTC.